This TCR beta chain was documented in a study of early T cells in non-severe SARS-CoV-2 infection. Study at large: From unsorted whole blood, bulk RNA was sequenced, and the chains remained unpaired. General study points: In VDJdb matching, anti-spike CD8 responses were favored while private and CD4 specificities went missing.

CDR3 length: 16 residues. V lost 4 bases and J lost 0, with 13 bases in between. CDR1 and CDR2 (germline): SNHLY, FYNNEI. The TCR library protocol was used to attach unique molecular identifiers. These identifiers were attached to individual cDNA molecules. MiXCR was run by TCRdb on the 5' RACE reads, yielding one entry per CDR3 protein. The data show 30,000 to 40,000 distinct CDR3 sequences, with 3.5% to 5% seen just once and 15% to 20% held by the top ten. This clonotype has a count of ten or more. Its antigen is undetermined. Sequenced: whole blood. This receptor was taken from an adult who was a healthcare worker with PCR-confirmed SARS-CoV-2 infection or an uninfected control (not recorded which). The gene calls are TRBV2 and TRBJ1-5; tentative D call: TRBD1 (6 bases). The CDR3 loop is CASSADSGVSNQPQHF. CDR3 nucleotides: TGTGCCAGCAGTGCAGATTCAGGGGTTAGCAATCAGCCCCAGCATTTT. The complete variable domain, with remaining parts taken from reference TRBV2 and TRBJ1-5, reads EPEVTQTPSHQVTQMGQEVILRCVPISNHLYFYWYRQILGQKVEFLVSFYNNEISEKSEIFDDQFSVERPDGSNFTLKIRSTKLEDSAMYFCASSADSGVSNQPQHFGDGTRLSIL.